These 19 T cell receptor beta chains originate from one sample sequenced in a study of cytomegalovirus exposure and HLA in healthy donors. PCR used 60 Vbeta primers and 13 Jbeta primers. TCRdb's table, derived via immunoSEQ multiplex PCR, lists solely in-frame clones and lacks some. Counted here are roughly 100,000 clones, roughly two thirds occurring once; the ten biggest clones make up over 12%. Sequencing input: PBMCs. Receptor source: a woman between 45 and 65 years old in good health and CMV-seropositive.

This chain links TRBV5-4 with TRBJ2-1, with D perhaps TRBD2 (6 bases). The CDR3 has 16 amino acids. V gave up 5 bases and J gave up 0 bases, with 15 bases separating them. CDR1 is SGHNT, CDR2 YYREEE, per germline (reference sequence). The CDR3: CASRVEATSSYNEQFF. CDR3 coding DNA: TGTGCCAGCAGAGTCGAAGCGACTAGCTCCTACAATGAGCAGTTCTTC.

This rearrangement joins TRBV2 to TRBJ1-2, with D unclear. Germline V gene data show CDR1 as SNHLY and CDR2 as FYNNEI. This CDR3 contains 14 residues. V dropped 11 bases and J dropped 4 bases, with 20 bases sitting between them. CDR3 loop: CALRRAAATYGYTF. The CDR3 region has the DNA TGTGCCCTTCGGCGGGCGGCAGCTACCTATGGCTACACCTTC. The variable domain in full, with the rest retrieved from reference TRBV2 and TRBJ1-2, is EPEVTQTPSHQVTQMGQEVILRCVPISNHLYFYWYRQILGQKVEFLVSFYNNEISEKSEIFDDQFSVERPDGSNFTLKIRSTKLEDSAMYFCALRRAAATYGYTFGSGTRLTVV.

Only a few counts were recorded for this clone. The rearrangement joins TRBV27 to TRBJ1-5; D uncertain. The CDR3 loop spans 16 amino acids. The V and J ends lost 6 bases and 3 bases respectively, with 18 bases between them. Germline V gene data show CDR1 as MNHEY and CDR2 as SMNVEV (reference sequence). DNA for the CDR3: TGTGCCAGCAGCGTGGTATCCATTCGGTTCAATCAGCCCCAGCATTTT. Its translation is CASSVVSIRFNQPQHF.

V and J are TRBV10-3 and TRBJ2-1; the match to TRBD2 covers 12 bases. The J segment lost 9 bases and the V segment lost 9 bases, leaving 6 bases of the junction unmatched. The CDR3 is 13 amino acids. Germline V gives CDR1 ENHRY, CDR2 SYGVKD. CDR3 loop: CAIGLAGKGEQFF. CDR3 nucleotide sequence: TGTGCCATAGGACTAGCGGGAAAAGGTGAGCAGTTCTTC.

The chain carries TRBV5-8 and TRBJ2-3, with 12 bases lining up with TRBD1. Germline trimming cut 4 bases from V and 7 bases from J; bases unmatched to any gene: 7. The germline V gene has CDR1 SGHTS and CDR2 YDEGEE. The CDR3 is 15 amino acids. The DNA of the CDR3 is TGTGCCAGCAGCCTGGGACAGGGGGCGAGGAATACGCAGTATTTT. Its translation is CASSLGQGARNTQYF.

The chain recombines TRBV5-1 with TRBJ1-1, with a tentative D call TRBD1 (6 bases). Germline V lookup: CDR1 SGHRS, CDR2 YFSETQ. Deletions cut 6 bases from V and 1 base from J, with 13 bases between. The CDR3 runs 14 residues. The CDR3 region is CASNWGGANTEAFF. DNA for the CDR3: TGCGCCAGCAACTGGGGGGGGGCGAACACTGAAGCTTTCTTT. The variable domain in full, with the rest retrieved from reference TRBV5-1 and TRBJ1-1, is KAGVTQTPRYLIKTRGQQVTLSCSPISGHRSVSWYQQTPGQGLQFLFEYFSETQRNKGNFPGRFSGRQFSNSRSEMNVSTLELGDSALYLCASNWGGANTEAFFGQGTRLTVV.

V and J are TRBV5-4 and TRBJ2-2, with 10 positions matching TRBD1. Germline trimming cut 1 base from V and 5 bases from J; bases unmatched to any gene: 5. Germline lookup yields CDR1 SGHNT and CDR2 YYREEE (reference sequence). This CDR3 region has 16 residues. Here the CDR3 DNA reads TGTGCCAGCAGCTTGAGGGGACAGGGGTGGACCGGGGAGCTGTTTTTT. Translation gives CASSLRGQGWTGELFF.

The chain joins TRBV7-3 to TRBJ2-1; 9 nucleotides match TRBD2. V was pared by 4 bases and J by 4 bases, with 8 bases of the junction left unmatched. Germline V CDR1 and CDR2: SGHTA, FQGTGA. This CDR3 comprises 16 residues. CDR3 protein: CASSSHSGSGYNEQFF. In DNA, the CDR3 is TGTGCCAGCAGCTCACATAGCGGGAGTGGGTACAATGAGCAGTTCTTC.

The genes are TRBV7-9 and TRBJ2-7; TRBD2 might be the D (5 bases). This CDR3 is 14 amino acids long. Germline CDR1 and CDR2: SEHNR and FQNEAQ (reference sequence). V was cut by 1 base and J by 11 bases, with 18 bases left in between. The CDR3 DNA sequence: TGTGCCAGCAGCTTAGGACTCCCCGGGAAACCTGAGTACTTC. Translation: CASSLGLPGKPEYF.

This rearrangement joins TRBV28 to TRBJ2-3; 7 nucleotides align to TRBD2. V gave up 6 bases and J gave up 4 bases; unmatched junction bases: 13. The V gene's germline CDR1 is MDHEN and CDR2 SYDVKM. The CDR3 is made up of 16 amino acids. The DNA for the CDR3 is TGTGCCAGCAGGGCCCTGGGACTAATTAGGGCAGATACGCAGTATTTT. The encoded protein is CASRALGLIRADTQYF.

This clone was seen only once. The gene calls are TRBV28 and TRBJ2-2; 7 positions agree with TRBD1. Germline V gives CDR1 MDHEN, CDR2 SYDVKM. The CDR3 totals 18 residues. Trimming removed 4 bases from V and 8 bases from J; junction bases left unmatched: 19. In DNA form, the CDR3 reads TGTGCCAGCAGTTCCCCCTACACCCAAAAGGGGGCTAGAGGGGAGCTGTTTTTT. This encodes CASSSPYTQKGARGELFF. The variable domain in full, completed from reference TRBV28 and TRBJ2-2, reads DVKVTQSSRYLVKRTGEKVFLECVQDMDHENMFWYRQDPGLGLRLIYFSYDVKMKEKGDIPEGYSVSREKKERFSLILESASTNQTSMYLCASSSPYTQKGARGELFFGEGSRLTVL.

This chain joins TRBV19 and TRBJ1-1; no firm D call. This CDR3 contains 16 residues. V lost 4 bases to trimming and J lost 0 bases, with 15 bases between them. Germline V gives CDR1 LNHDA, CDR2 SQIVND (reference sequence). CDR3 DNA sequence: TGTGCCAGTAGTACCACGGTGAGAGTATTGAACACTGAAGCTTTCTTT. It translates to CASSTTVRVLNTEAFF.

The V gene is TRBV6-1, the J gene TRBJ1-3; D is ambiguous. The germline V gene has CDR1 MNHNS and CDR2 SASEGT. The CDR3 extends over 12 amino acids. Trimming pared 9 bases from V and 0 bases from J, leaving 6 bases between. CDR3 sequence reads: CASHSSGNTIYF. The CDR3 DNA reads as TGTGCCAGTCACAGCTCTGGAAACACCATATATTTT.

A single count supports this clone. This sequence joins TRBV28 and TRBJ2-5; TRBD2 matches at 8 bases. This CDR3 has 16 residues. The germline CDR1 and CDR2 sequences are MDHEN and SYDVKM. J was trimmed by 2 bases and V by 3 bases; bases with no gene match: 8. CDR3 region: CASSFSREEQQETQYF. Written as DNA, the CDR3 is TGTGCCAGCAGTTTCTCGCGGGAGGAGCAGCAAGAGACCCAGTACTTC. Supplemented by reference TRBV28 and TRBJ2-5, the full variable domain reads DVKVTQSSRYLVKRTGEKVFLECVQDMDHENMFWYRQDPGLGLRLIYFSYDVKMKEKGDIPEGYSVSREKKERFSLILESASTNQTSMYLCASSFSREEQQETQYFGPGTRLLVL.

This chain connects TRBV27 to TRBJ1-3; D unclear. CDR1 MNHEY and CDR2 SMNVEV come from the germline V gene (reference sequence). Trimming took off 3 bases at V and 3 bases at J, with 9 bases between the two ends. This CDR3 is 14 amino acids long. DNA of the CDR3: TGTGCCAGCAGTTTCCAGGCGGGTGGAAACACCATATATTTT. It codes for CASSFQAGGNTIYF.

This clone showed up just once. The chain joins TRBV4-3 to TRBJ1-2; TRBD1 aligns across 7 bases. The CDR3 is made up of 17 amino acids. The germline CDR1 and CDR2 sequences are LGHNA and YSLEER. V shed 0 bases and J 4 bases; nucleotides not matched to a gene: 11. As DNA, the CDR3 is TGCGCCAGCAGCCAAGAGGTCAGACAGGGTCGTAGCTATGGCTACACCTTC. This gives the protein CASSQEVRQGRSYGYTF.

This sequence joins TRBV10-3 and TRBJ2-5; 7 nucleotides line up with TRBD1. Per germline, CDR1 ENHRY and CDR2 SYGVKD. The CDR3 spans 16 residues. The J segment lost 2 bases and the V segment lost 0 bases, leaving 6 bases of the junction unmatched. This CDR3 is CAISESRGPAQETQYF. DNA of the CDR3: TGTGCCATCAGTGAGTCGAGGGGGCCAGCTCAAGAGACCCAGTACTTC.

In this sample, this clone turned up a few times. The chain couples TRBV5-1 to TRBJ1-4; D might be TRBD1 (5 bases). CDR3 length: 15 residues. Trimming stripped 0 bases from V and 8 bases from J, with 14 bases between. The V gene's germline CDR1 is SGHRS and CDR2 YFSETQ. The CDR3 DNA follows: TGCGCCAGCAGCTTGGGTCCCAGGGATGGAGAAAAACTGTTTTTT. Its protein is CASSLGPRDGEKLFF.

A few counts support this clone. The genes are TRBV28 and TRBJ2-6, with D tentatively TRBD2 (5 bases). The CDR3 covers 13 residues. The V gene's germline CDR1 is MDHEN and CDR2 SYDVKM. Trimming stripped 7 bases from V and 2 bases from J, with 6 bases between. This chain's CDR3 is CASMRAGANVLTF. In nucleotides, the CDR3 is TGTGCCAGCATGAGGGCTGGGGCCAACGTCCTGACTTTC.